This T cell receptor (beta chain) was captured by sequencing in a study of post-analysis software for immune sequencing data. About the study: Clinical courses comprised relapsing-remitting, secondary progressive and progressive-relapsing multiple sclerosis. Points from the study as a whole: Controls had lower frequencies than patients of 4 or 5 TRBV segments, which included TRBV5-6, TRBV5-1 and TRBV20-1.

This clonotype was counted between two and nine times. Its antigen is still unknown. The trim removed 3 bases at V and 1 base at J, leaving 3 bases unmatched. The germline CDR1 and CDR2 sequences are SGHRS and YFSETQ. There are 14 residues in the CDR3. The TCR beta cDNA libraries carried unique molecular identifiers. TCRdb reprocessed the PCR reads via MiXCR and lists one record per CDR3 protein. The table includes 430,000 or so distinct CDR3 sequences, approximately 42% detected once. This chain connects TRBV5-1 to TRBJ2-7, with 8 bases aligning to TRBD2. This sequence originates from a girl aged 2-10 years with multiple sclerosis. Specimen: blood. The CDR3 protein is CASSWSGSSYEQYF. CDR3 DNA sequence: TGCGCCAGCAGCTGGAGCGGGAGTTCCTACGAGCAGTACTTC.